This TCR beta chain was retrieved from a study of T-cell memory formation after mild COVID-19. Study as a whole: Largely donor-specific sequence clusters came from a couple of donors. General study findings and limits: What remained unconfirmed was the SARS-CoV-2 specificity of second-wave clones peaking on day 37. Of the contracting clones, CD4+ ones lay mainly in CM and EM, and CD8+ ones in EMRA. Pre-infection memory showed some responding clones, and this suggested that cross-reactive memory joined.

About this clonotype: Its specificity is unknown.

TCRdb reanalysed the 5' RACE reads using MiXCR and keeps one entry per CDR3 protein. Of hundreds of thousands of distinct CDR3 sequences detected, approximately 16% appear once; the ten largest clones hold about a fifth. The CDR3 loop spans 11 amino acids. Trimming stripped 3 bases from V and 7 bases from J, with 9 bases between. Looked up from germline, CDR1 is DFQATT and CDR2 is SNEGSKA (reference sequence). The V call is TRBV20-1, the J call TRBJ1-1; no clear D gene. The TCR was taken from a young man who had mild COVID-19 (a few samples of this study predate the infection). Cell type and time point are not known. The sample consisted of PBMCs or a T cell subset sorted from them (not recorded which). As DNA, the CDR3 is TGCAGTGCTAGTGTGGGTTTTGAAGCTTTCTTT. Protein: CSASVGFEAFF.